These 22 T cell receptor beta chains came from one sample sequenced in a study of shared clonotypes between healthy human individuals. Clones were read by immunoSEQ multiplex PCR, and TCRdb kept only the in-frame ones, dropping some. The sample yields 2 million to 2.5 million clones, more than 85% seen once. Material for sequencing was naive CD4+ T cells from PBMCs. Subset of the sample: CD45RA+ positively selected. All receptors derive from a man between 18 and 35 years old in good health. Some clones in this sample may be carry-over from other donors' samples.

The rearrangement joins TRBV4-2 to TRBJ2-3, with 9 bases that match TRBD2. The CDR3 has 17 amino acids. V shed 0 bases, J shed 6 bases, and the junction held 10 bases outside the gene matches. CDR1 LGHNA and CDR2 YNFKEQ come from the germline V gene. The CDR3 spells CASSQERAGGKGDTQYF. The CDR3 nucleotides are TGTGCCAGCAGCCAAGAGAGGGCGGGAGGGAAAGGGGATACGCAGTATTTT.

The genes are TRBV10-3 and TRBJ1-2; 7 nucleotides line up with TRBD1. Per the germline V gene, CDR1 is ENHRY and CDR2 is SYGVKD. The CDR3 has 14 amino acids. Trimming at V came to 6 bases and at J to 7 bases, leaving 11 bases not matched to a gene. CDR3 DNA sequence: TGTGCCATCAGCCCTCCTGGACAGGTCTTTGGCTACACCTTC. Protein: CAISPPGQVFGYTF.

The gene calls are TRBV27 and TRBJ1-1, with D possibly matching TRBD1 (5 bases). CDR3 length equals 13 residues. Germline CDR1 reads MNHEY; CDR2 reads SMNVEV (reference sequence). Trimming left V 8 bases short and J 3 bases short, with 13 bases between. The CDR3 here is CASHVGGYTEAFF. Here the CDR3 DNA reads TGTGCCAGCCATGTGGGGGGATACACTGAAGCTTTCTTT.

The chain recombines TRBV4-2 with TRBJ2-4, with D hard to call. Per the germline V gene, CDR1 is LGHNA and CDR2 is YNFKEQ. The CDR3 runs 15 residues. Trimming took off 0 bases at V and 7 bases at J, with 13 bases between the two ends. CDR3 nucleotide sequence: TGTGCCAGCAGCCAAGATTTCTCTCTGGAGAACATTCAGTACTTC. This translates into CASSQDFSLENIQYF.

Remarks on this clone: In the same sample, other DNA sequences code for this CDR3. The rearrangement uses TRBV7-3 and TRBJ2-1; the D gene is possibly TRBD2 (6 bases). Germline CDR1 and CDR2: SGHTA and FQGTGA. There are 14 residues in the CDR3. V was trimmed by 2 bases and J by 1 base, leaving 6 bases between them. CDR3 bases: TGTGCCAGCAGCTTAGGAGGGTCCTACAATGAGCAGTTCTTC. As protein: CASSLGGSYNEQFF.

The V and J genes are TRBV5-4 and TRBJ2-7; 8 bases align to TRBD2. The CDR3 is 16 amino acids. Germline V lookup: CDR1 SGHNT, CDR2 YYREEE (reference sequence). The trim removed 3 bases at V and 6 bases at J, leaving 14 bases unmatched. CDR3 nucleotide sequence: TGTGCCAGCAGCTCCACTAGCGGAGTCACTCCGCGCGAGCAGTACTTC. This encodes CASSSTSGVTPREQYF.

About this clone itself: Different DNA sequences within this sample yield the same CDR3. The chain couples TRBV6-6 to TRBJ1-2; maybe TRBD1 (6 bases). The V gene lost 5 bases and the J gene lost 2 bases, with 9 bases spanning the gap. CDR3 length equals 13 residues. Per germline, CDR1 MNHNY and CDR2 SVGAGI (reference sequence). The CDR3 DNA reads as TGTGCCAGCAGTCTCGGGACAAACTATGGCTACACCTTC. Translating gives CASSLGTNYGYTF.

This clone was counted a single time. The chain couples TRBV28 to TRBJ2-5; D is uncertain. The germline gives CDR1 MDHEN, CDR2 SYDVKM. The CDR3 contains 14 residues. Trimming cost V 2 bases and J 2 bases, with 9 bases left between them. Here the CDR3 reads CASSLKRIQETQYF. CDR3 nucleotide sequence: TGTGCCAGCAGTTTAAAGAGGATTCAAGAGACCCAGTACTTC. The complete variable domain, with remaining parts taken from reference TRBV28 and TRBJ2-5, reads DVKVTQSSRYLVKRTGEKVFLECVQDMDHENMFWYRQDPGLGLRLIYFSYDVKMKEKGDIPEGYSVSREKKERFSLILESASTNQTSMYLCASSLKRIQETQYFGPGTRLLVL.

The chain uses TRBV5-4 and TRBJ2-2, with 10 bases matching TRBD2. With 3 bases clipped from V and 6 bases from J, the junction kept 11 bases outside the gene matches. From germline, CDR1 is SGHNT and CDR2 YYREEE (reference sequence). CDR3 length equals 17 residues. This CDR3 reads CASSSGGLAGEAGELFF. The CDR3 DNA is TGTGCCAGCAGCTCTGGCGGTCTAGCGGGAGAGGCCGGGGAGCTGTTTTTT.

The rearrangement uses TRBV5-1 and TRBJ2-3; D gene ambiguous. Trimming pared 4 bases from V and 6 bases from J, leaving 18 bases between. The CDR3 loop spans 15 amino acids. Germline V lookup: CDR1 SGHRS, CDR2 YFSETQ. CDR3 nucleotides: TGCGCCAGCAGCCAGTCCGTCCTCCAGCCGGATACGCAGTATTTT. It is translated as CASSQSVLQPDTQYF. The variable domain in full, completed from reference TRBV5-1 and TRBJ2-3, reads KAGVTQTPRYLIKTRGQQVTLSCSPISGHRSVSWYQQTPGQGLQFLFEYFSETQRNKGNFPGRFSGRQFSNSRSEMNVSTLELGDSALYLCASSQSVLQPDTQYFGPGTRLTVL.

This clone has a handful of counts. The rearrangement joins TRBV28 to TRBJ1-1; D might be TRBD1 (6 bases). The CDR3 covers 14 residues. The germline V gene encodes CDR1 MDHEN and CDR2 SYDVKM. V lost 3 bases, J lost 4 bases, and 12 bases lay in between. The CDR3 DNA reads TGTGCCAGCAGTTTCAGGGGAGTCCTCACTGAAGCTTTCTTT. The encoded protein is CASSFRGVLTEAFF.

The gene calls are TRBV5-1 and TRBJ2-3; TRBD1 aligns across 9 bases. The CDR3 covers 16 residues. The V and J ends lost 3 bases and 4 bases, in that order; junction bases with no gene match: 9. Germline V CDR1 and CDR2: SGHRS, YFSETQ. The CDR3 sequence: CASSSLPGQGPDTQYF. The CDR3 coding sequence is TGCGCCAGCAGCTCCCTCCCGGGACAGGGCCCAGATACGCAGTATTTT.

The rearrangement uses TRBV5-5 and TRBJ2-7, with D unclear. Trimming stripped 0 bases from V and 1 base from J, with 11 bases between. Germline V gives CDR1 SGHKS, CDR2 YYEKEE (reference sequence). The CDR3 loop spans 15 amino acids. The CDR3 region has the DNA TGTGCCAGCAGCTTGGGAGCGATTGGATCCTACGAGCAGTACTTC. It encodes CASSLGAIGSYEQYF.

Comment on this clone: The sample carries other DNA sequences with the same CDR3. The rearrangement uses TRBV5-1 and TRBJ2-3, with 7 bases that match TRBD2. Trimming took 4 bases from V and 0 from J; bases not matched to a gene: 5. The CDR3 runs to 15 residues. Per the germline V gene, CDR1 is SGHRS and CDR2 is YFSETQ. CDR3 DNA: TGCGCCAGCAGCCCCGCTAGCGGAAGCACAGATACGCAGTATTTT. Protein sequence: CASSPASGSTDTQYF.

The J gene is TRBJ2-2, the V gene TRBV7-2; D unclear. The CDR3 loop spans 13 amino acids. Germline V gene data show CDR1 as SGHTA and CDR2 as FQGNSA. Trimming pared 3 bases from V and 8 bases from J, leaving 10 bases between. The CDR3 coding sequence is TGTGCCAGCAGCTTCGCCGCAGTTGGGGAGCTGTTTTTT. It translates to CASSFAAVGELFF.

This clone has only one observation. V usage is TRBV25-1 and J usage is TRBJ2-4; possible D gene TRBD1, 6 bases. V shed 3 bases and J shed 7 bases, with 13 bases lying between them. Germline-derived CDR1 and CDR2 are MGHDK and SYGVNS. This CDR3 region has 14 residues. The CDR3 nucleotides are TGTGCCAGCAGTGATATTGCAGGGGCGAACATTCAGTACTTC. This translates into CASSDIAGANIQYF.

The chain combines TRBV30 with TRBJ1-5; the D gene is possibly TRBD1 (6 bases). Germline V gene data show CDR1 as GTSNPN and CDR2 as SVGIG (reference sequence). The CDR3 spans 12 residues. V dropped 3 bases and J dropped 10 bases, with 13 bases sitting between them. The CDR3 DNA sequence: TGTGCCTGGAGCTTAGGGGGGGGACCCCAGCATTTT. Encoded protein: CAWSLGGGPQHF.

The V and J genes are TRBV5-1 and TRBJ2-5; no reliable D call. The length of the CDR3 is 15 residues. Germline CDR1 and CDR2: SGHRS and YFSETQ. Trimming stripped 1 base from V and 1 base from J, with 11 bases between. The CDR3 sequence is CASSLPQVGQETQYF. DNA for the CDR3: TGCGCCAGCAGCTTGCCCCAGGTTGGCCAAGAGACCCAGTACTTC.

This chain connects TRBV5-4 to TRBJ2-2; D is perhaps TRBD1 or TRBD2 (6 bases each). Trimming pared 4 bases from V and 0 bases from J, leaving 16 bases between. The germline CDR1 and CDR2 sequences are SGHNT and YYREEE (reference sequence). This CDR3 region has 17 residues. The CDR3 nucleotides are TGTGCCAGCAGCCTACAGGGAAGGGGGGCGAACACCGGGGAGCTGTTTTTT. Translating it yields CASSLQGRGANTGELFF.

As to this clone: Its ends do not fully match the called genes, so a read error is possible. The chain carries TRBV7-9 and TRBJ1-4; D gene uncertain. This CDR3 region has 12 residues. Germline values: CDR1 SEHNR, CDR2 FQNEAQ (reference sequence). The CDR3, as DNA: TGTGCCAGCAGCCCCCCTAAGGAAAAACTGTTTTTT. Protein sequence: CASSPPKEKLFF.

The J gene is TRBJ1-1, the V gene TRBV5-6; TRBD1 agrees at 8 bases. Germline CDR1 and CDR2: SGHDT and YYEEEE. V shed 5 bases, J shed 7 bases, and the junction held 7 bases outside the gene matches. The length of the CDR3 is 13 residues. This chain's CDR3 is CASSPDRVGEAFF. The CDR3 DNA is TGTGCCAGCAGTCCGGACAGGGTTGGTGAAGCTTTCTTT.

The CDR3 coding sequence is TGTGCCAGCAGCCCAGGGACTAGCGGGAGAGCGGTAGCCAAAAACATTCAGTACTTC. Translating gives CASSPGTSGRAVAKNIQYF. The chain employs TRBV7-3 and TRBJ2-4, with TRBD2 matching over 14 bases. The CDR3 has 19 amino acids. After removal of 5 bases from V and 0 bases from J, the junction contained 9 bases not matched to a gene. Per the germline V gene, CDR1 is SGHTA and CDR2 is FQGTGA.